Following are 27 T cell receptor beta chains from one sample sequenced in a study of cytomegalovirus exposure and HLA in healthy donors. The PCR used 60 Vbeta and 13 Jbeta primers. The repertoire was sequenced with immunoSEQ multiplex PCR; TCRdb's copy has only in-frame clones and lacks some. The sample lists tens of thousands of clones, about four fifths occurring once. Sequencing used PBMCs. The source of these receptors is a man aged 18 to 30 in good health and CMV-seronegative.

The chain combines TRBV5-1 with TRBJ1-5; 8 positions match TRBD1. Germline V gene data show CDR1 as SGHRS and CDR2 as YFSETQ. This CDR3 contains 15 residues. Germline trimming cut 0 bases from V and 6 bases from J; bases unmatched to any gene: 5. The CDR3 protein is CASSLAGQVGQPQHF. The CDR3 region has the DNA TGCGCCAGCAGCTTGGCGGGACAGGTAGGTCAGCCCCAGCATTTT.

This chain joins TRBV12-2 and TRBJ2-3; TRBD1, the D gene given by the table, was not confirmed from the DNA. TRBV12-2 is flagged as a pseudogene. The CDR3 is 14 amino acids. The CDR3 DNA follows: TGTGCAAGTCGGGACGGAAAGGGGGCAGATACGCAGTATTTT. This encodes CASRDGKGADTQYF.

The V gene is TRBV9, the J gene TRBJ2-3; 8 bases match TRBD1. The V gene's germline CDR1 is SGDLS and CDR2 YYNGEE. The CDR3 consists of 19 residues. Trimming removed 3 bases from V and 3 bases from J; junction bases left unmatched: 18. The CDR3 DNA follows: TGTGCCAGCAGCGACCAGACATCACCGGGACAGGAGTTAACAGATACGCAGTATTTT. Its protein is CASSDQTSPGQELTDTQYF.

The table lists this clone with a count of one. The rearrangement uses TRBV27 and TRBJ2-7; tentatively, D is TRBD1 (6 bases). Germline lookup yields CDR1 MNHEY and CDR2 SMNVEV (reference sequence). This CDR3 is 14 amino acids long. The CDR3 DNA follows: TGTGCTACCGGTTACGGCAGGGGTCTGGACGAGCAGTACTTC. It specifies CATGYGRGLDEQYF.

This clone was found once. CDR3 protein: CAWSTGADTQYF. In nucleotides, the CDR3 is TGTGCCTGGAGTACAGGCGCAGATACGCAGTATTTT. The genes are TRBV30 and TRBJ2-3, with a possible D match to TRBD1 (5 bases). Trimming took 2 bases from V and 4 from J, leaving 7 bases between them. Looked up from germline, CDR1 is GTSNPN and CDR2 is SVGIG (reference sequence). The CDR3 is 12 amino acids.

The chain carries TRBV19 and TRBJ1-1; 8 bases agree with TRBD1. V was clipped by 0 bases and J by 4 bases; unmatched bases: 1. This CDR3 has 14 amino acids. Germline V gene lookup returns CDR1 LNHDA and CDR2 SQIVND (reference sequence). The CDR3: CASSIDDRGTEAFF. The CDR3 DNA is TGTGCCAGTAGTATAGATGACAGGGGCACTGAAGCTTTCTTT. Supplemented by reference TRBV19 and TRBJ1-1, the full variable domain reads DGGITQSPKYLFRKEGQNVTLSCEQNLNHDAMYWYRQDPGQGLRLIYYSQIVNDFQKGDIAEGYSVSREKKESFPLTVTSAQKNPTAFYLCASSIDDRGTEAFFGQGTRLTVV.

The chain's CDR3 is CSVGFGGLYEQFF. DNA of the CDR3: TGCAGCGTTGGTTTCGGGGGTTTGTATGAGCAGTTCTTC. The rearrangement links TRBV29-1 to TRBJ2-1; D may be TRBD2 (6 bases). The CDR3 is 13 amino acids. Germline V gene sequence: CDR1 SQVTM, CDR2 ANQGSEA. Trimming stripped 4 bases from V and 8 bases from J, with 15 bases between.

Here the CDR3 reads CASSISLLAGDTQYF. The CDR3 bases are TGTGCCAGTTCCATCAGCCTCCTAGCGGGAGATACGCAGTATTTT. This sequence joins TRBV27 and TRBJ2-3; 8 nucleotides agree with TRBD2. Germline CDR1 is MNHEY and CDR2 is SMNVEV (reference sequence). The V and J ends lost 9 bases and 5 bases, in that order; junction bases with no gene match: 13. The length of the CDR3 is 15 residues.

The chain combines TRBV19 with TRBJ2-2, with a possible D match to TRBD2 (6 bases). The V end lost 7 bases, the J end lost 1 base, and 10 bases lay between the germline ends. This CDR3 contains 14 residues. From germline, CDR1 is LNHDA and CDR2 SQIVND (reference sequence). The chain's CDR3 is CASTMRENTGELFF. CDR3 bases: TGTGCCAGTACCATGCGGGAGAACACCGGGGAGCTGTTTTTT.

This chain uses TRBV29-1 with TRBJ2-7; 7 bases line up with TRBD1. The CDR3 runs to 13 residues. The V and J ends lost 6 bases and 3 bases, in that order; junction bases with no gene match: 8. Germline assignment: CDR1 SQVTM and CDR2 ANQGSEA. CDR3 DNA: TGCAGCGTGCTGACAGGGAAGGGCTACGAGCAGTACTTC. Its protein is CSVLTGKGYEQYF.

This sequence joins TRBV29-1 and TRBJ2-7; TRBD1 is a possible D gene (5 bases). Germline CDR1 reads SQVTM; CDR2 reads ANQGSEA. CDR3 length: 14 amino acids. V lost 2 bases and J lost 5, with 16 bases in between. CDR3 nucleotides: TGCAGCGTTGAAAAAGGGGTGATGAGCCACGAGCAGTACTTC. It yields the protein CSVEKGVMSHEQYF.

The CDR3 spells CASSDGTEGNEQFF. CDR3 sequence (DNA): TGTGCCAGCAGTGACGGGACAGAGGGCAATGAGCAGTTCTTC. The chain uses TRBV6-4 and TRBJ2-1, with 7 positions matching TRBD1. This CDR3 comprises 14 residues. V was clipped by 2 bases and J by 6 bases; unmatched bases: 4. CDR1 and CDR2 (germline): MRHNA, SNTAGT.

CDR3 residues: CASSSTVTGGYYEQYF. The CDR3 DNA is TGTGCCAGCAGCTCGACCGTAACAGGGGGCTACTACGAGCAGTACTTC. The rearrangement joins TRBV5-8 to TRBJ2-7; 9 bases fit TRBD1. J gave up 3 bases and V 3 bases, and 10 bases lay outside the gene matches. Germline lookup yields CDR1 SGHTS and CDR2 YDEGEE. The CDR3 spans 16 residues.

Concerning this clone itself: One end of the junction does not line up with germline, which may come from a read error. The chain recombines TRBV4-2 with TRBJ1-5, with 7 bases aligning to TRBD1. The CDR3 runs to 15 residues. Germline V gene lookup returns CDR1 LGHNA and CDR2 YNFKEQ. CDR3 sequence: CASSQDRDNNQPQHF. For the CDR3, the DNA is TGTGCCAGCAGTCAAGACAGGGACAACAATCAGCCCCAGCATTTT.

The genes are TRBV7-3 and TRBJ2-6; 9 nucleotides line up with TRBD1. Germline V gives CDR1 SGHTA, CDR2 FQGTGA. The CDR3 consists of 20 residues. With V trimmed by 3 bases and J by 2 bases, 14 bases remained unmatched. The CDR3 loop reads CASSFPARTGVSTGANVLTF. CDR3 DNA: TGTGCCAGCAGCTTCCCGGCCCGGACAGGGGTCTCCACTGGGGCCAACGTCCTGACTTTC.

This clone was seen only once. The chain recombines TRBV5-4 with TRBJ2-3; D call uncertain. Trimming cost V 2 bases and J 2 bases, with 3 bases left between them. This CDR3 comprises 12 residues. The germline CDR1 and CDR2 sequences are SGHNT and YYREEE (reference sequence). Written as DNA, the CDR3 is TGTGCCAGCAGCTTACTCACAGATACGCAGTATTTT. Amino acids: CASSLLTDTQYF.

In its sample, this clone was seen a few times. CDR3 region: CAPGQGTTEAFF. In nucleotides, the CDR3 is TGTGCTCCGGGACAGGGCACCACTGAAGCTTTCTTT. This chain joins TRBV19 and TRBJ1-1; the match to TRBD1 covers 9 bases. CDR1 is LNHDA and CDR2 is SQIVND in the germline V gene (reference sequence). The CDR3 runs to 12 residues.

This clone was picked up a small number of times. The CDR3 DNA follows: TGCAGCGTTGGTTTATCCTACGAGCAGTACTTC. This sequence encodes CSVGLSYEQYF. The chain is built from TRBV29-1 and TRBJ2-7; D is unclear. V gave up 4 bases and J gave up 1 base, with 5 bases separating them. This CDR3 is 11 amino acids long. Germline V CDR1 and CDR2: SQVTM, ANQGSEA.

The chain has TRBV30 and TRBJ1-6; TRBD1 might be the D (5 bases). V lost 4 bases and J 7 bases, leaving 14 bases between the germline ends. The germline V gene has CDR1 GTSNPN and CDR2 SVGIG (reference sequence). This CDR3 is built from 14 residues. CDR3 sequence (DNA): TGTGCCTGGAAGCAGGGCCTCGGGAATTCACCCCTCCACTTT. Encoded protein: CAWKQGLGNSPLHF.

The gene calls are TRBV5-4 and TRBJ2-3, with 10 positions matching TRBD2. This CDR3 has 15 amino acids. V shed 3 bases and J 2 bases; nucleotides not matched to a gene: 3. Looked up from germline, CDR1 is SGHNT and CDR2 is YYREEE (reference sequence). The CDR3 reads CASSSSGGPTDTQYF. As DNA, the CDR3 is TGTGCCAGCAGCTCTAGCGGGGGACCCACAGATACGCAGTATTTT.

This chain joins TRBV7-9 and TRBJ2-4, with D perhaps TRBD2 (6 bases). The V end was cut by 1 base, the J end by 2 bases, with 12 bases between. CDR1 SEHNR and CDR2 FQNEAQ come from the germline V gene (reference sequence). There are 16 residues in the CDR3. This CDR3 reads CASSLVGGATKNIQYF. CDR3 DNA: TGTGCCAGCAGCTTAGTCGGCGGGGCTACCAAAAACATTCAGTACTTC. The full variable domain, completed using reference TRBV7-9 and TRBJ2-4, is DTGVSQNPRHKITKRGQNVTFRCDPISEHNRLYWYRQTLGQGPEFLTYFQNEAQLEKSRLLSDRFSAERPKGSFSTLEIQRTEQGDSAMYLCASSLVGGATKNIQYFGAGTRLSVL.

This chain links TRBV19 with TRBJ1-2; D not certain. The CDR3 contains 16 residues. CDR1 and CDR2 (germline): LNHDA, SQIVND (reference sequence). The V gene lost 0 bases and the J gene lost 7 bases, with 18 bases spanning the gap. The CDR3 DNA reads TGTGCCAGTAGTATAGATTGGATCACGGGATATCGTGGCTACACCTTC. Amino acid sequence: CASSIDWITGYRGYTF.

V usage is TRBV9 and J usage is TRBJ2-3; a possible D gene is TRBD2 (6 bases). The CDR3 loop spans 16 amino acids. V was trimmed by 0 bases and J by 2 bases, leaving 13 bases between them. Germline CDR1 and CDR2: SGDLS and YYNGEE. The CDR3 DNA reads TGTGCCAGCAGCGTAGGGGGACTCCCCCACACAGATACGCAGTATTTT. Its protein product is CASSVGGLPHTDTQYF.

A few counts support this clone. The rearrangement joins TRBV19 to TRBJ2-7; tentative D call: TRBD1 (6 bases). This CDR3 comprises 14 residues. Trimming shortened V by 2 bases and J by 3 bases, and 11 bases separated the two germline ends. CDR1 is LNHDA and CDR2 is SQIVND in the germline V gene (reference sequence). As DNA, the CDR3 is TGTGCCAGTAGTATAAGGACAGTAAACTACGAGCAGTACTTC. Protein: CASSIRTVNYEQYF.

This chain's CDR3 is CAISLQIQETQYF. CDR3 bases: TGTGCCATCAGTCTACAGATCCAAGAGACCCAGTACTTC. The chain has TRBV10-3 and TRBJ2-5; no clear D gene. The V end lost 5 bases, the J end lost 1 base, and 8 bases lay between the germline ends. The CDR3 sequence is 13 residues long. Germline V gene sequence: CDR1 ENHRY, CDR2 SYGVKD.

The J gene is TRBJ2-1, the V gene TRBV10-3; 8 bases align to TRBD2. Germline CDR1 is ENHRY and CDR2 is SYGVKD. There are 16 residues in the CDR3. The V and J ends lost 6 bases and 5 bases, in that order; junction bases with no gene match: 12. The CDR3 spells CAISPVAGKSDNEQFF. The CDR3 nucleotides read TGTGCCATCAGCCCGGTAGCGGGAAAAAGCGACAATGAGCAGTTCTTC.

V and J are TRBV7-2 and TRBJ1-2; the D is unclear. This CDR3 spans 14 amino acids. Germline loops: CDR1 SGHTA, CDR2 FQGNSA. Here the CDR3 reads CAPRQPLTGYGYTF. In DNA form, the CDR3 reads TGTGCACCCAGGCAACCCCTCACCGGCTATGGCTACACCTTC.